This TCR beta chain was found in a study of blood T cells in healthy people across ages. There are a few counts of this clonotype. Its matching antigen is unknown. CDR3 size: 15 residues. The trim removed 3 bases at V and 2 bases at J, leaving 2 bases unmatched. Per germline, CDR1 MGHRA and CDR2 YSYEKL. Sample-barcoded 5' priming and a J-beta primer mix drove a second PCR of 7 to 11 cycles. TCRdb re-analysed the 5' RACE reads in MiXCR, keeping a single row per CDR3 protein. Seen here are about 1.4 million distinct CDR3 sequences, approximately 59% observed once, and the top ten hold about 6.3%. Study-level points and caveats: It was the long-lived donors that had more naive CD4+ cells and higher diversity than aged donors.

What was sequenced was blood. This clonotype was sampled from a man between 18 and 29 years old in good health. This chain uses TRBV4-1 with TRBJ1-5, with 9 nucleotides matching TRBD1. The CDR3 DNA sequence: TGCGCCAGCAGCCACAGGACAGGGGGCAATCAGCCCCAGCATTTT. Protein sequence: CASSHRTGGNQPQHF.